This T cell receptor (beta chain) was identified during a study of T cell responses to AZD1222 COVID-19 vaccine (dated by TCRdb to the early 2020s). The study in broad terms: AZD1222 recipients whose second dose came at about 4 weeks and those whose second dose came at about 12 weeks were combined into one group, since spike-specific TCR depth and breadth did not differ between the two schedules. A total of approximately 240 trial participants underwent TCR sequencing, of whom some 200 had received two doses of AZD1222 and about 25 had received two doses of the MenACWY control vaccine. Enrollment into the trials was organized by age into subgroups of 18-55, 56-69 and 70-plus years, and those subgroups contained roughly 140, 27 and 60 TCR-sequenced participants, respectively.

In the paper's terms, the time point label means: baseline before first vaccination. Samples from vaccinated people were obtained from the UK trials COV001 and COV002, which included a single-blind randomized controlled phase 2/3 trial of AZD1222 (ChAdOx1 nCoV-19) in healthy adults. Trial participant PBMC samples were collected at day 0 and day 28 after the second dose for TCRbeta chain sequencing. On this clone: The target of this receptor is not known. No base qualities exist here, and no much larger clone lies one base off it.

Based on the germline V gene, the CDR1 and CDR2 sequences are SGDLS and YYNGEE. The junction shows trimming of 1 base on V and 4 bases on J, and the gene matches do not reach 9 bases of it. Spanning cysteine to phenylalanine, the CDR3 consists of 17 amino acids. The sequence is cut down to CDR3 DNA, 51 bases in frame from base 1. Results the study describes overall, beyond this receptor: In the small 56-69-year group, the increase in depth fell short of significance, most likely because of low power. Conclusions about previously exposed vaccinees are limited because only 5 or 6 AZD1222 recipients were SARS-CoV-2 seropositive at baseline. A significant rise in spike-specific TCR breadth and depth was observed after two AZD1222 doses relative to day 0 and relative to MenACWY recipients. Nearly half of unique spike-specific TCRs reportedly recognized epitopes outside regions mutated in the B.1.351 and B.1.1.7 variants. Because no samples from the day 14 peak response were available, repertoires could be characterized only after the peak T cell response. Vaccine-associated CD4 TCRs spanned the whole spike protein, with dominant responses in regions 160-218 and 743-854. Most participants were white British and females outnumbered males, and the authors suggested that clonal diversity may have been underestimated.

The CDR3 regions of human TCRbeta chains were analyzed by immunosequencing. The original pipeline was this. Repertoire TCRs were checked for matches against a reference library of SARS-CoV-2-specific TCRs that had been generated using the MIRA antigen-specificity platform. Breadth was defined as the fraction of unique TCRs that were SARS-CoV-2-associated, and depth was defined as the fraction of total T cells that were SARS-CoV-2-associated. Each spike-specific TCR was assigned to its reactive spike region and to a CD4 or CD8 class using the MIRA data. Log10-transformed breadth and depth values were compared by one-way ANOVA with Sidak's multiple comparisons tests. TCRdb carries this immuneACCESS record with in-frame sequences only. Its versions omit some clonotypes, under half of them owing to an unresolved V gene in the studies checked, with the rest unexplained. V, J and clone size are those of that table, while D and trimming were read from the DNA. This sample lists about 120,000 clones; 70% to 90% were detected once. Clones ranked in the top ten supply over 3% of the sample.

This receptor chain uses TRBV9 and TRBJ2-3, and 10 bases in between align with TRBD2. The sequence came from an adult in good health. The input for sequencing was peripheral blood, taken on day 0 of AZD1222 vaccination. The CDR3 loop reads CASSVKRGGQQADTQYF. The base sequence is TGTGCCAGCAGCGTAAAGCGGGGGGGCCAACAGGCAGATACGCAGTATTTT.